A selection of T cell receptor beta chains follows, all from one sample in a study of human T cells and chemical hapten exposure. TCRdb recomputed calls from the RACE reads with MiXCR, one row per CDR3 protein. This table holds tens of thousands of distinct CDR3 sequences, around 10% found once. The sample consisted of whole blood, taken in connection with sensitization to the hapten diphenylcyclopropenone (DPC). These receptor sequences come from a woman between 45 and 65 years old with alopecia areata. Some clones in this sample may be carry-over from other donors' samples. The CDR3 runs from the conserved cysteine through the conserved F or W. The D gene is left open where the match is weak. The size of a clone is reported for some rows only, either as once, few or many, or as a class for expanded clones.

abundance	j_gene	d_gene	v_gene	CDR3nt	CDR3aa
many	TRBJ1-3	NA	TRBV6-6	TGTGCCAGCAGTTACTCCGCCGCCAGTCTCGGAAACACCATATATTTT	CASSYSAASLGNTIYF
many	TRBJ1-1	NA	TRBV5-1	TGCGCCAGCCGACAACAGGGGAACACTGAAGCTTTCTTT	CASRQQGNTEAFF
many	TRBJ1-2	NA	TRBV29-1	TGCAGCGTTGCAGGGTCCTACTATGGCTACACCTTC	CSVAGSYYGYTF
NA	TRBJ2-4	NA	TRBV28	TGTGCCAGCAGTCCCAATGCTTGGGGAGCCAAAAACATTCAGTACTTC	CASSPNAWGAKNIQYF
once	TRBJ2-5	NA	TRBV18	TGTGCCAGCTCACCACCAGGGGCTAGTGGAGAGACCCAGTACTTC	CASSPPGASGETQYF
few	TRBJ2-6	NA	TRBV3-1	TGTGCCAGCAGCCACTTGTGGACTGGGGCCAACGTCCTGACTTTC	CASSHLWTGANVLTF
NA	TRBJ1-1	NA	TRBV5-8	TGTGCCAGCAGAAGGAAAGGGGGCACTGAAGCTTTCTTT	CASRRKGGTEAFF
few	TRBJ1-2	TRBD1	TRBV27	TGTGCCAGCAGTTTAGGGACAGGGGGCAGGGTCGCGGGCTACACCTTC	CASSLGTGGRVAGYTF
few	TRBJ2-1	NA	TRBV7-2	TGTGCCAGCAGCTTAGCGGGAGGCCCCTACAATGAGCAGTTCTTC	CASSLAGGPYNEQFF
NA	TRBJ2-3	NA	TRBV28	TGTGCCAGCACCAGTCGGGATACGCAGTATTTT	CASTSRDTQYF
many	TRBJ2-1	TRBD2	TRBV5-1	TGCGCCAGCAGTCCCCTAGCGGGGTACTACAATGAGCAGTTCTTC	CASSPLAGYYNEQFF
NA	TRBJ2-7	TRBD2	TRBV6-6	TGTGCCAGCACCACTAGCGGGGAACCCTACGAGCAGTACTTC	CASTTSGEPYEQYF
NA	TRBJ2-3	NA	TRBV2	TGTGCCAGCACCCCAACAGAGACAGATACGCAGTATTTT	CASTPTETDTQYF
NA	TRBJ1-2	NA	TRBV28	TGTGCCAGCAGTCTAGGCACCTCGAACTATGGCTACACCTTC	CASSLGTSNYGYTF
NA	TRBJ2-3	NA	TRBV7-2	TGTGCCAGCAGCTTATCCAGGCTAGCAGATACGCAGTATTTT	CASSLSRLADTQYF
few	TRBJ1-2	NA	TRBV20-1	TGCAGTGCAGCGAGCTATGGCTACACCTTC	CSAASYGYTF
NA	TRBJ2-1	TRBD1	TRBV12-3/TRBV12-4	TGTGCCAGCAGTTTCCGAGGGGGCGGCGAGCAGTTCTTC	CASSFRGGGEQFF
NA	TRBJ1-5	NA	TRBV4-2	TGTGCCAGCAGCCATCCAGGCGGAGATCAGCCCCAGCATTTT	CASSHPGGDQPQHF
NA	TRBJ1-6	NA	TRBV5-1	TGCGCCAGCAGCGCGGACCCTAACCAGTCACCCCTCCACTTT	CASSADPNQSPLHF
many	TRBJ1-5	NA	TRBV18	TGTGCCAGCTCACCACAGGGGCATAGCAATCAGCCCCAGCATTTT	CASSPQGHSNQPQHF
many	TRBJ1-6	NA	TRBV6-2/TRBV6-3	TGTGCCAGCAGTACCAACAGGATTTACGGGGATTCACCCCTCCACTTT	CASSTNRIYGDSPLHF